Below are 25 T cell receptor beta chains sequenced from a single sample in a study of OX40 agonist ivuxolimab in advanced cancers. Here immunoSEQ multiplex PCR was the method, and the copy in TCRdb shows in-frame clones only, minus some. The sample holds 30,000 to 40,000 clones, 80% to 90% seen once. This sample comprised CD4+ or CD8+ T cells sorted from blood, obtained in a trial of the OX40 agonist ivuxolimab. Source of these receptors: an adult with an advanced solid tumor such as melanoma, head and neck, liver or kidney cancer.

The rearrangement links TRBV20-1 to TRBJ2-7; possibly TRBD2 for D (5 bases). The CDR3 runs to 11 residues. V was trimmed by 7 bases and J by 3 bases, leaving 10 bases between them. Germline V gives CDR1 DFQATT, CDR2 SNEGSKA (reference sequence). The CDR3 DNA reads TGCAGTGGTCTCCGGGGCTACGAGCAGTACTTC. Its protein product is CSGLRGYEQYF.

CDR3: CASSSPLKDSYEQYF. DNA for the CDR3: TGCGCCAGCAGTAGCCCGCTAAAGGACAGCTACGAGCAGTACTTC. The chain joins TRBV10-2 to TRBJ2-7; TRBD1 is a possible D gene (6 bases). V shed 5 bases and J shed 3 bases, with 17 bases lying between them. The CDR3 is 15 amino acids. Germline CDR1 and CDR2: WSHSY and SAAADI.

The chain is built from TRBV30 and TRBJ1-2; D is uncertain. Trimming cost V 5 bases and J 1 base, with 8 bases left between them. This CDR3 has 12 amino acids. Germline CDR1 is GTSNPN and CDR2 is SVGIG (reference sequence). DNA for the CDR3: TGTGCCTGGGCGGGCCTTAACTATGGCTACACCTTC. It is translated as CAWAGLNYGYTF.

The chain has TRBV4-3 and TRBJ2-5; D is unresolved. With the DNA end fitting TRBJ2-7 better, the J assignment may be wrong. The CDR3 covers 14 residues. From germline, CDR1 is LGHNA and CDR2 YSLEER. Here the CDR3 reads CASSQDSNSYEQYF. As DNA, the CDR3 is TGCGCCAGCAGCCAAGATTCTAACTCCTACGAGCAGTACTTC.

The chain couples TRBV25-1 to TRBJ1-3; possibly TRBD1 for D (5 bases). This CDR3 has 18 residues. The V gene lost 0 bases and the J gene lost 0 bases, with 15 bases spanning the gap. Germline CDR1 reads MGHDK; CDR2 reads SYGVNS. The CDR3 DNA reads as TGTGCCAGCAGTGAATATGGGGCGGGGACGCTCTCTGGAAACACCATATATTTT. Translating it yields CASSEYGAGTLSGNTIYF.

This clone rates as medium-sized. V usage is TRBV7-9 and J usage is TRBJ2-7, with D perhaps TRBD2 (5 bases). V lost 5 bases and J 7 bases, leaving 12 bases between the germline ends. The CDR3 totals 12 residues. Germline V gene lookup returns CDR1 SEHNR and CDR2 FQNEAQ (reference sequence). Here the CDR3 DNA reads TGTGCCAGCAGCGCGGGCGTAAATGAGCAGTACTTC. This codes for CASSAGVNEQYF.

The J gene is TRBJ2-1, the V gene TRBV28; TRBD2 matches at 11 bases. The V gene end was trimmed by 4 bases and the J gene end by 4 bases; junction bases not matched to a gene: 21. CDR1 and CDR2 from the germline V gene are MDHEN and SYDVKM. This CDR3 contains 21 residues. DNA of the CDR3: TGTGCCAGCAGTTCCGCCCCCTCACTGTCATCTCTAGCGGGGGGTTACAATGAGCAGTTCTTC. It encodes CASSSAPSLSSLAGGYNEQFF.

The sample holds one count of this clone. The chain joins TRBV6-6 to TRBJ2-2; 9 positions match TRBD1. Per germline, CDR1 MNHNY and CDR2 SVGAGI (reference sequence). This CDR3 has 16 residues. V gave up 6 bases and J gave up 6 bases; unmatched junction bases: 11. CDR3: CASSALRTGESGELFF. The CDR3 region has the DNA TGTGCCAGCAGCGCCCTCCGGACAGGGGAGTCCGGGGAGCTGTTTTTT.

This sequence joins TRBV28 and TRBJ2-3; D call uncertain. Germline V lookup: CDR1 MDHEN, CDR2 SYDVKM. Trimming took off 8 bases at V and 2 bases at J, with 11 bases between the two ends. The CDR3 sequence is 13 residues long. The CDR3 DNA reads TGTGCCAGCCGCAGTCTTTCCACAGATACGCAGTATTTT. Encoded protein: CASRSLSTDTQYF.

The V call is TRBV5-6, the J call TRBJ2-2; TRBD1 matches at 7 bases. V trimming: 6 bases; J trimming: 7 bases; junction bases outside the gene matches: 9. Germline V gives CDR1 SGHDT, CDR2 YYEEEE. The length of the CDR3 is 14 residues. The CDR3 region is CASNHNRGIGELFF. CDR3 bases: TGTGCCAGCAACCATAACAGGGGCATCGGGGAGCTGTTTTTT.

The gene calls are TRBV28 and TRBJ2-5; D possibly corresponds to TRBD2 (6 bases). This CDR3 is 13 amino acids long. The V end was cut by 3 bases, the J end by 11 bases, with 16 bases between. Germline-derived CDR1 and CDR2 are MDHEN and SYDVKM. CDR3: CASSFTGPGEQYF. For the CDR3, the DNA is TGTGCCAGCAGTTTTACAGGACCGGGGGAGCAGTACTTC. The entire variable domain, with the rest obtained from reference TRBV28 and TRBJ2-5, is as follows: DVKVTQSSRYLVKRTGEKVFLECVQDMDHENMFWYRQDPGLGLRLIYFSYDVKMKEKGDIPEGYSVSREKKERFSLILESASTNQTSMYLCASSFTGPGEQYFGPGTRLLVL.

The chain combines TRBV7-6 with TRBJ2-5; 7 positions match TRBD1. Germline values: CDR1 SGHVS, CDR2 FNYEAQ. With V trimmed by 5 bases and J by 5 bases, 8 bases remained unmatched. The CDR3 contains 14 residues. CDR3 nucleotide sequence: TGTGCCAGCAGCATTCGACAGGGTCAGGAGACCCAGTACTTC. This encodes CASSIRQGQETQYF. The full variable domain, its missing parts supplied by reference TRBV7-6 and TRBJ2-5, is GAGVSQSPRYKVTKRGQDVALRCDPISGHVSLYWYRQALGQGPEFLTYFNYEAQQDKSGLPNDRFSAERPEGSISTLTIQRTEQRDSAMYRCASSIRQGQETQYFGPGTRLLVL.

CDR3 nucleotides: TGTGCCAGCTTAGGGACACTAAATTCACCCCTCCACTTT. It yields the protein CASLGTLNSPLHF. The rearrangement links TRBV7-9 to TRBJ1-6; tentative D call: TRBD1 (6 bases). The length of the CDR3 is 13 residues. CDR1 and CDR2 (germline): SEHNR, FQNEAQ (reference sequence). V was shortened by 8 bases and J by 7 bases, with 12 bases between the two germline ends.

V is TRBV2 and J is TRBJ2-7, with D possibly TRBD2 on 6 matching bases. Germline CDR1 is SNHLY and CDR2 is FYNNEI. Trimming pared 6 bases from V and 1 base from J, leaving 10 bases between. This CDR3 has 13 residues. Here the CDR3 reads CASSGGVSYEQYF. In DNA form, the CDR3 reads TGTGCCAGCAGCGGCGGGGTTTCCTACGAGCAGTACTTC.

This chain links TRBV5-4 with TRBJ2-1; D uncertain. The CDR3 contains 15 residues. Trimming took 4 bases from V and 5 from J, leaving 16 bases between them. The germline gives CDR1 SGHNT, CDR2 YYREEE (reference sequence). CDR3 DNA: TGTGCCAGCAGCAACAACCCGGACGGAAACAATGAGCAGTTCTTC. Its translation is CASSNNPDGNNEQFF.

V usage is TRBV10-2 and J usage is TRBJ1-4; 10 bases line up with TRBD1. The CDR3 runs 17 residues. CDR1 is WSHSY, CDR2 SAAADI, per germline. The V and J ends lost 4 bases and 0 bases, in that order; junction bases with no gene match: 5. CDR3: CASSVRDRGPTNEKLFF. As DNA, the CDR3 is TGCGCCAGCAGTGTGAGGGACAGGGGTCCAACTAATGAAAAACTGTTTTTT.

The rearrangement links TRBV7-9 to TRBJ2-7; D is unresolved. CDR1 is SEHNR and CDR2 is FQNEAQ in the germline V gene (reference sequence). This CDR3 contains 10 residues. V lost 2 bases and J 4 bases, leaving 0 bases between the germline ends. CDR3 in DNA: TGTGCCAGCAGCTTATACGAGCAGTACTTC. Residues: CASSLYEQYF.

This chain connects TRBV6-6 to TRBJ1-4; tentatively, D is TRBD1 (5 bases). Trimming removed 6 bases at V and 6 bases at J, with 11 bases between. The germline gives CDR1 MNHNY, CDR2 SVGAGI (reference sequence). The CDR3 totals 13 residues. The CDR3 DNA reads TGTGCCAGCAGCCCTGCGGGGCATGAAAAACTGTTTTTT. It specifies CASSPAGHEKLFF.

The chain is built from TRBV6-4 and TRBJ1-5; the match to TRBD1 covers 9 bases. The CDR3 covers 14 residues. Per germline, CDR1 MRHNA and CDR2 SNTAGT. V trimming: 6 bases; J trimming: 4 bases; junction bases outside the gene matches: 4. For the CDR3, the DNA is TGTGCCAGCAGCCGGACAGGGGAAAATCAGCCCCAGCATTTT. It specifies CASSRTGENQPQHF.

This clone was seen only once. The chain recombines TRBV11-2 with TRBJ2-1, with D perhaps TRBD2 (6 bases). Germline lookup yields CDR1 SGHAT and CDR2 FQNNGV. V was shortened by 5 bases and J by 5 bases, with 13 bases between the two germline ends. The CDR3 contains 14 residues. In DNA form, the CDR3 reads TGTGCCAGCAGCGCCACCACTAGCAACAATGAGCAGTTCTTC. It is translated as CASSATTSNNEQFF.

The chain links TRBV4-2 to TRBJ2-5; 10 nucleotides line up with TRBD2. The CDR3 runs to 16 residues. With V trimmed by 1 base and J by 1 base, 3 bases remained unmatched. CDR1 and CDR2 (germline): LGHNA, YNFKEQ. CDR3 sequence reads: CASSQGTSGTQETQYF. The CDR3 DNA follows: TGTGCCAGCAGCCAAGGAACTAGCGGGACCCAAGAGACCCAGTACTTC.

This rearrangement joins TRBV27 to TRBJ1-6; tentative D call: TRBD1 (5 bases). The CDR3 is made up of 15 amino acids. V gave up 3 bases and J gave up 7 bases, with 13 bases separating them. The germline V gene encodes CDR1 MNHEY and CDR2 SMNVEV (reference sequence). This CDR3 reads CASSFGQGMNSPLHF. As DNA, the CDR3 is TGTGCCAGCAGTTTCGGGCAGGGAATGAATTCACCCCTCCACTTT.

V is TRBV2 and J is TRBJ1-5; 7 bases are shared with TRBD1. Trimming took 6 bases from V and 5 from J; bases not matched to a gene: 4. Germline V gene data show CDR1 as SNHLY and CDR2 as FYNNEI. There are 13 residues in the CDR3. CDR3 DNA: TGTGCCAGCAGGGGGACAGCGGATCAGCCCCAGCATTTT. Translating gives CASRGTADQPQHF.

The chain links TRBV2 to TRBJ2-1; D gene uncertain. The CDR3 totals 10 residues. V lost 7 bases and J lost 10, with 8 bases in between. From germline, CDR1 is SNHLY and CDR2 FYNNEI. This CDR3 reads CASTIGEQFF. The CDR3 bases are TGTGCCAGCACGATCGGGGAGCAGTTCTTC. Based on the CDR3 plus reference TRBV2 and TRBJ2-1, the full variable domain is EPEVTQTPSHQVTQMGQEVILRCVPISNHLYFYWYRQILGQKVEFLVSFYNNEISEKSEIFDDQFSVERPDGSNFTLKIRSTKLEDSAMYFCASTIGEQFFGPGTRLTVL.

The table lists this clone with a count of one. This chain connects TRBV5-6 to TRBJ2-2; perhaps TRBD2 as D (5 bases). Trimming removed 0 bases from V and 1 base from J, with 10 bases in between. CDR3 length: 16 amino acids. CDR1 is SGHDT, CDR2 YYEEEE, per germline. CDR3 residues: CASSLDGVQNTGELFF. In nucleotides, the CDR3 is TGTGCCAGCAGCTTGGACGGGGTACAGAACACCGGGGAGCTGTTTTTT. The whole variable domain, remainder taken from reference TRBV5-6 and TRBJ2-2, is DAGVTQSPTHLIKTRGQQVTLRCSPKSGHDTVSWYQQALGQGPQFIFQYYEEEERQRGNFPDRFSGHQFPNYSSELNVNALLLGDSALYLCASSLDGVQNTGELFFGEGSRLTVL.